Presented here are 22 T cell receptor beta chains from one specimen sequenced in a study of T cell responses to AZD1222 COVID-19 vaccine. Profiling relied on immunoSEQ multiplex PCR, and the TCRdb table lists in-frame clones only, not all of them. The sample gives approximately 88,000 clones, 70% to 85% of which show up once; approximately 21% is in the top ten. The sequencing used peripheral blood, collected on day 0 of AZD1222 vaccination. Every receptor here comes from an adult in good health.

The chain is built from TRBV15 and TRBJ1-5; D remains ambiguous. The CDR3 has 13 amino acids. The V end was cut by 4 bases, the J end by 7 bases, with 11 bases between. The germline CDR1 and CDR2 sequences are LNHNV and YYDKDF (reference sequence). CDR3 loop: CATSTYFWQPQHF. The CDR3 DNA follows: TGTGCCACCAGCACCTATTTCTGGCAGCCCCAGCATTTT.

This clone was counted a single time. The V and J genes are TRBV5-4 and TRBJ1-4; D not resolved. V was cut by 4 bases and J by 8 bases, with 18 bases left in between. The germline gives CDR1 SGHNT, CDR2 YYREEE (reference sequence). The CDR3 totals 15 residues. This CDR3 is CASSHKGRGGEKLFF. The CDR3 DNA sequence: TGTGCCAGCAGCCATAAGGGTCGAGGAGGGGAAAAACTGTTTTTT.

The chain has TRBV5-1 and TRBJ1-2; D gene unclear. Germline CDR1 and CDR2: SGHRS and YFSETQ. The CDR3 has 13 amino acids. The V end lost 4 bases, the J end lost 0 bases, and 7 bases lay between the germline ends. As DNA, the CDR3 is TGCGCCAGCAGCGAGGGATCTAACTATGGCTACACCTTC. Translation gives CASSEGSNYGYTF.

CDR3 residues: CASSPPGVSYEQYF. The CDR3 nucleotides are TGTGCCAGCAGCCCGCCGGGAGTTTCCTACGAGCAGTACTTC. This rearrangement joins TRBV3-1 (or the pseudogene TRBV3-2) to TRBJ2-7; tentative D call: TRBD2 (6 bases). The CDR3 is 14 residues long. Trimming removed 4 bases at V and 1 base at J, with 11 bases between. Germline lookup yields CDR1 LGHDT and CDR2 YNNKEL (reference sequence).

For the CDR3, the DNA is TGTGCCAGCAGTTTATCGGCCCGAACTTATGGCTACACCTTC. Translation: CASSLSARTYGYTF. The rearrangement links TRBV27 to TRBJ1-2; D gene uncertain. The V gene's germline CDR1 is MNHEY and CDR2 SMNVEV (reference sequence). The V gene lost 0 bases and the J gene lost 5 bases, with 10 bases spanning the gap. The length of the CDR3 is 14 residues.

V is TRBV7-7 and J is TRBJ1-4; 9 bases agree with TRBD1. This CDR3 region has 16 residues. Germline V gene sequence: CDR1 SSHAT, CDR2 FNYEAQ (reference sequence). The V segment lost 5 bases and the J segment 8 bases; nucleotides outside the gene matches: 12. CDR3 region: CASSLPRQGGEEKLFF. CDR3 DNA sequence: TGTGCCAGCAGCCTCCCTCGACAGGGGGGCGAAGAAAAACTGTTTTTT.

The V gene is TRBV24-1, the J gene TRBJ2-2; no firm D call. The CDR3 has 14 residues. Germline CDR1 reads KGHDR; CDR2 reads SFDVKD. V gave up 9 bases and J gave up 1 base, with 11 bases separating them. The CDR3 DNA follows: TGTGCCACCGCGCCGGCAGGGAACACCGGGGAGCTGTTTTTT. This encodes CATAPAGNTGELFF.

CDR3 bases: TGTGCCAGCAGCTTACCGATCCGGGACAGCCATAATTCACCCCTCCACTTT. Its protein is CASSLPIRDSHNSPLHF. J is TRBJ1-6 and V is TRBV7-6, with 7 bases lining up with TRBD1. CDR1 is SGHVS, CDR2 FNYEAQ, per germline. The CDR3 spans 17 residues. J gave up 5 bases and V 2 bases, and 9 bases lay outside the gene matches.

A remark on this clone: An end of the junction differs from the germline gene, which may be a read error. The chain has TRBV7-7 and TRBJ2-2; TRBD1 agrees at 9 bases. This CDR3 contains 15 residues. The germline gives CDR1 SSHAT, CDR2 FNYEAQ (reference sequence). For the CDR3, the DNA is TGTGCTAGCAGGAAAACAGGGGGCGGAACCGGGGAGCTGTTTTTT. It translates to CASRKTGGGTGELFF.

The chain has TRBV3-1 (or the pseudogene TRBV3-2) and TRBJ1-1; D remains ambiguous. Germline-derived CDR1 and CDR2 are LGHDT and YNNKEL (reference sequence). Trimming cost V 1 base and J 4 bases, with 4 bases left between them. The length of the CDR3 is 12 residues. Written as DNA, the CDR3 is TGTGCCAGCAGCCAAGCGTCCACTGAAGCTTTCTTT. Translation: CASSQASTEAFF.

The CDR3 region is CASSLVSGLAGGPYEQYF. The CDR3 bases are TGTGCCAGCAGCTTAGTCTCCGGACTAGCGGGAGGGCCCTACGAGCAGTACTTC. The genes are TRBV7-2 and TRBJ2-7, with 15 bases aligning to TRBD2. With V trimmed by 1 base and J by 2 bases, 6 bases remained unmatched. CDR3 length: 18 amino acids. Germline V gives CDR1 SGHTA, CDR2 FQGNSA.

The rearrangement joins TRBV12-3 or TRBV12-4 to TRBJ1-4; D is ambiguous. V lost 2 bases and J lost 3, with 4 bases in between. The CDR3 is 13 residues long. CDR3 bases: TGTGCCAGCAGTTTACGCCCTAATGAAAAACTGTTTTTT. It yields the protein CASSLRPNEKLFF.

The rearrangement links TRBV27 to TRBJ2-5; D is uncertain. The ends were cut back, 6 bases at V and 9 bases at J, with 17 bases in the middle. The CDR3 totals 13 residues. Germline lookup yields CDR1 MNHEY and CDR2 SMNVEV (reference sequence). CDR3 region: CASSQNRQSAQYF. CDR3 nucleotide sequence: TGTGCCAGCAGCCAAAACAGACAATCGGCCCAGTACTTC.

The genes are TRBV3-1 (or the pseudogene TRBV3-2) and TRBJ2-3, with 7 nucleotides matching TRBD1. From germline, CDR1 is LGHDT and CDR2 YNNKEL (reference sequence). The CDR3 sequence is 16 residues long. The ends lost 4 bases at V and 0 bases at J; junction bases unmatched: 7. CDR3 nucleotide sequence: TGTGCCAGCAGCCCCTATCCGACAGGGAGCACAGATACGCAGTATTTT. Its protein product is CASSPYPTGSTDTQYF.

As for this clone: Other nucleotide sequences in the sample specify the same CDR3. This sequence joins TRBV7-9 and TRBJ2-5; 9 bases agree with TRBD1. The V segment lost 2 bases and the J segment 5 bases; nucleotides outside the gene matches: 3. Germline CDR1 SEHNR, CDR2 FQNEAQ (reference sequence). This CDR3 region has 14 residues. CDR3 protein: CASSLLTGGETQYF. CDR3 DNA sequence: TGTGCCAGCAGCTTATTGACAGGGGGTGAGACCCAGTACTTC.

The genes are TRBV9 and TRBJ1-5; 7 bases are a match to TRBD1. CDR1 and CDR2 from the germline V gene are SGDLS and YYNGEE. The V gene end was trimmed by 0 bases and the J gene end by 7 bases; junction bases not matched to a gene: 7. CDR3 length: 15 residues. This chain's CDR3 is CASSVAPDRAQPQHF. The CDR3 DNA reads as TGTGCCAGCAGCGTAGCCCCAGACAGGGCCCAGCCCCAGCATTTT.

The V gene is TRBV6-1, the J gene TRBJ2-3; the D is unclear. The V end was cut by 1 base, the J end by 7 bases, with 6 bases between. Germline V lookup: CDR1 MNHNS, CDR2 SASEGT. The CDR3 extends over 12 amino acids. The CDR3 nucleotides read TGTGCCAGCAGTGAAGTTGGTTATACGCAGTATTTT. Encoded protein: CASSEVGYTQYF.

This chain uses TRBV11-2 with TRBJ2-7; TRBD2 matches at 10 bases. The CDR3 consists of 15 residues. V shed 6 bases and J 6 bases; nucleotides not matched to a gene: 11. Germline V lookup: CDR1 SGHAT, CDR2 FQNNGV. CDR3 DNA: TGTGCCAGCAGGGGGTTGGCTAGCGGGAGAGGCGAGCAGTACTTC. Amino acid sequence: CASRGLASGRGEQYF.

The V call is TRBV5-6, the J call TRBJ1-3; unclear D gene. Trimming shortened V by 0 bases and J by 0 bases, and 10 bases separated the two germline ends. The CDR3 sequence is 16 residues long. The germline V gene has CDR1 SGHDT and CDR2 YYEEEE. The CDR3 DNA reads TGTGCCAGCAGCTTGGCGGCGGGGTACTCTGGAAACACCATATATTTT. Protein sequence: CASSLAAGYSGNTIYF.

The chain couples TRBV5-4 to TRBJ2-7; 11 bases align to TRBD2. The CDR3 runs to 15 residues. V dropped 5 bases and J dropped 2; count of bases not matched to a gene: 6. CDR1 and CDR2 (germline): SGHNT, YYREEE (reference sequence). DNA for the CDR3: TGTGCCAGCAGGACTGGGACTAGCGGTCCCTACGAGCAGTACTTC. Translated: CASRTGTSGPYEQYF.

This clone appeared a few times. The chain combines TRBV30 with TRBJ1-5; D possibly corresponds to TRBD1 (6 bases). The V end was cut by 0 bases, the J end by 5 bases, with 17 bases between. CDR1 and CDR2 from the germline V gene are GTSNPN and SVGIG (reference sequence). The CDR3 has 16 residues. CDR3 residues: CAWSVAYRDGDQPQHF. The DNA of the CDR3 is TGTGCCTGGAGTGTAGCTTACAGGGATGGCGATCAGCCCCAGCATTTT. Full variable domain (missing parts from reference TRBV30 and TRBJ1-5): SQTIHQWPATLVQPVGSPLSLECTVEGTSNPNLYWYRQAAGRGLQLLFYSVGIGQISSEVPQNLSASRPQDRQFILSSKKLLLSDSGFYLCAWSVAYRDGDQPQHFGDGTRLSIL.

The V and J genes are TRBV5-1 and TRBJ2-1; 7 bases agree with TRBD1. From germline, CDR1 is SGHRS and CDR2 YFSETQ. This CDR3 has 13 residues. The V segment lost 4 bases and the J segment 4 bases; nucleotides outside the gene matches: 2. The CDR3 region is CASSPQGYNEQFF. CDR3 DNA: TGCGCCAGCAGCCCACAGGGGTACAATGAGCAGTTCTTC.